These 8 T cell receptor beta chains came from one sample sequenced in a study of regulatory T cells in long-lasting Graves disease. Time point indicated: persistent/refractory GD, antithyroid drugs over 5 years with positive TRAb. The TCR library was prepared using RNA isolated from PBMCs. CDR3 regions were amplified by Arm-PCR using iRepertoire HTBI primers to build TCR beta libraries. TCRdb fed the multiplex PCR reads into MiXCR, producing one record per CDR3 protein. The sample shows 500,000 to 700,000 distinct CDR3 sequences, 25% to 30% of them seen only once. The sequenced sample was peripheral blood mononuclear cells (PBMCs), obtained when the disease was refractory, from a patient treated with antithyroid drugs. Receptor source: a female donor with Graves disease.

This clonotype showed up just a few times. V usage is TRBV6-1 and J usage is TRBJ1-6; D may be TRBD1 (5 bases). The germline gives CDR1 MNHNS, CDR2 SASEGT. The CDR3 contains 16 residues. The germline V and J ends were trimmed by 5 bases and 9 bases, with 20 bases remaining between them. CDR3 sequence (DNA): TGTGCCAGCAGTACCCTCCCCGGGACGGACTTTTCACCCCTCCACTTT. Translation: CASSTLPGTDFSPLHF.

The table lists this clonotype with a few counts. The genes are TRBV15 and TRBJ1-2; the D is unclear. This CDR3 has 15 amino acids. Germline assignment: CDR1 LNHNV and CDR2 YYDKDF (reference sequence). V lost 4 bases to trimming and J lost 3 bases, with 15 bases between them. The CDR3 spells CATSNQVGAYYGYTF. DNA of the CDR3: TGTGCCACCAGCAATCAGGTTGGAGCCTACTATGGCTACACCTTC.

This clonotype has only a few counts. This chain connects TRBV16 to TRBJ1-5; 8 nucleotides agree with TRBD1. Germline V gene lookup returns CDR1 KGHSY and CDR2 FQNENV. J was trimmed by 0 bases and V by 2 bases; bases with no gene match: 6. This CDR3 has 17 residues. CDR3 sequence: CASSQPTGDYSNQPQHF. The CDR3 DNA reads as TGTGCCAGCAGCCAACCGACAGGGGATTATAGCAATCAGCCCCAGCATTTT. Combining the CDR3 with reference TRBV16 and TRBJ1-5 gives the whole variable domain GEEVAQTPKHLVRGEGQKAKLYCAPIKGHSYVFWYQQVLKNEFKFLISFQNENVFDETGMPKERFSAKCLPNSPCSLEIQATKLEDSAVYFCASSQPTGDYSNQPQHFGDGTRLSIL.

The rearrangement links TRBV6-1 to TRBJ1-2, with a weak D call TRBD1 (5 bases). Germline lookup yields CDR1 MNHNS and CDR2 SASEGT. CDR3 length equals 16 residues. Deletions cut 5 bases from V and 0 bases from J, with 16 bases between. CDR3 residues: CASSPRQYSTNYGYTF. Written as DNA, the CDR3 is TGTGCCAGCAGTCCCCGACAGTATTCTACTAACTATGGCTACACCTTC.

This clonotype appeared a few times. V is TRBV7-2 and J is TRBJ1-2, with D perhaps matching TRBD1 (5 bases). CDR3 length: 17 residues. Trimming removed 3 bases from V and 4 bases from J, with 21 bases in between. Germline CDR1 is SGHTA and CDR2 is FQGNSA. The chain's CDR3 is CASSLGWGVAGSYGYTF. The CDR3 bases are TGTGCCAGCAGCTTGGGTTGGGGGGTTGCCGGGAGCTATGGCTACACCTTC.

This clonotype was observed a handful of times. This rearrangement joins TRBV19 to TRBJ1-1; tentatively, D is TRBD1 (5 bases). V gave up 0 bases and J gave up 0 bases, with 11 bases separating them. The CDR3 spans 16 residues. Germline loops: CDR1 LNHDA, CDR2 SQIVND (reference sequence). The CDR3 DNA follows: TGTGCCAGTAGTATAGATCCAGGGCGAATGAACACTGAAGCTTTCTTT. It specifies CASSIDPGRMNTEAFF.

The V gene is TRBV27, the J gene TRBJ1-1; the match to TRBD1 covers 7 bases. This CDR3 spans 13 amino acids. Germline-derived CDR1 and CDR2 are MNHEY and SMNVEV (reference sequence). V dropped 7 bases and J dropped 5; count of bases not matched to a gene: 7. CDR3 DNA sequence: TGTGCCAGCACCCACAGGGGAGGGACTGAAGCTTTCTTT. Residues: CASTHRGGTEAFF.

About this clonotype: One junction end does not reproduce the germline sequence, and a read error may be involved. The DNA of the CDR3 is TGTGCCAGCAGCTTAGTTGTGTCCGAGCAGTACTTC. Translation: CASSLVVSEQYF. The chain uses TRBV5-1 and TRBJ2-7; D is undetermined. Per the germline V gene, CDR1 is SGHRS and CDR2 is YFSETQ. The CDR3 length is 12 residues.